This record concerns one T cell receptor (beta chain) sequence. Its matching antigen is unknown. Amplification of TCR beta CDR3 regions was performed using RNA transcripts as template. An initial round of RT-PCR targeting the TCR CDR3 relied on the HTBI primer set. In TCRdb, the multiplex PCR reads were re-called with MiXCR into one record per CDR3 protein. The sample carries some 350,000 distinct CDR3 sequences, around 16% recorded once. With 2 bases removed from V and 1 base from J, the gap between germline ends came to 13 bases. Per germline, CDR1 SGHDT and CDR2 YYEEEE. The CDR3 is 17 residues long. The data were obtained in a study of T cells in Graves' hyperthyroidism and ophthalmopathy. As for the study in general: Peripheral blood was collected at initial diagnosis, before any treatment.

An approximately 10 ml volume of fresh peripheral blood provided the PBMCs. Findings and limits, study-wide: Most expanded thyroid clonotypes above 0.001 also appeared in blood. Stable hyperthyroidism was told apart from ophthalmopathy by a model built on 13 V-J features.

Sequencing input: blood. This clonotype originated in a woman between 18 and 29 years old with Graves' hyperthyroidism that later progressed to Graves' ophthalmopathy. The V gene is TRBV5-6, the J gene TRBJ2-6; D gene ambiguous. This chain's CDR3 is CASSLAPAASGANVLTF. In DNA form, the CDR3 reads TGTGCCAGCAGCTTAGCCCCGGCGGCATCTGGGGCCAACGTCCTGACTTTC.